These 8 T cell receptor beta chains share one sample of origin, sequenced in a study of blood T cell repertoires in COVID-19. Assay: immunoSEQ multiplex PCR; the TCRdb copy retains only in-frame clones and omits some. In the table there are 280,000 or so clones, approximately 85% of which are singletons. The source material was PBMCs or T cells enriched from blood (not recorded which). The receptors originated from a man between 25 and 39 years old who had recovered from COVID-19.

The chain joins TRBV21-1 to TRBJ2-3; the tabulated D call, TRBD1, remains unverified against the DNA. TRBV21-1 is noted as a pseudogene. The CDR3 is 20 amino acids. The CDR3 region is CASSKRPWPRQGTTTDTQYF. Here the CDR3 DNA reads TGTGCCAGCAGCAAACGGCCCTGGCCTCGACAGGGTACCACCACAGATACGCAGTATTTT.

The chain combines TRBV2 with TRBJ1-6; 7 bases map to TRBD1. The length of the CDR3 is 16 residues. V shed 9 bases and J 8 bases; nucleotides not matched to a gene: 16. Per germline, CDR1 SNHLY and CDR2 FYNNEI. The CDR3: CARRDVDREIDSPLHF. For the CDR3, the DNA is TGTGCCAGAAGGGATGTAGACAGGGAAATAGATTCACCCCTCCACTTT. Looking up the rest from reference TRBV2 and TRBJ1-6 gives the full variable domain: EPEVTQTPSHQVTQMGQEVILRCVPISNHLYFYWYRQILGQKVEFLVSFYNNEISEKSEIFDDQFSVERPDGSNFTLKIRSTKLEDSAMYFCARRDVDREIDSPLHFGNGTRLTVT.

This chain links TRBV11-2 with TRBJ2-3; D perhaps matches TRBD1 (5 bases). This CDR3 is built from 14 residues. The ends were cut back, 3 bases at V and 3 bases at J, with 10 bases in the middle. The germline CDR1 and CDR2 sequences are SGHAT and FQNNGV. CDR3 sequence: CASSFRQLTDTQYF. As DNA, the CDR3 is TGTGCCAGCAGCTTCCGACAGCTTACAGATACGCAGTATTTT.

The CDR3 loop is CASSVAPGQGRYEQYF. CDR3 sequence (DNA): TGTGCCAGCAGTGTCGCACCGGGACAGGGAAGGTACGAGCAGTACTTC. The chain uses TRBV6-2 or TRBV6-3 and TRBJ2-7; 9 bases fit TRBD1. The CDR3 is made up of 16 amino acids. Per germline, CDR1 MNHEY and CDR2 SVGEGT. Trimming took 5 bases from V and 4 from J; bases not matched to a gene: 12.

The chain links TRBV30 to TRBJ1-5, with D possibly TRBD1 on 5 matching bases. Germline CDR1 and CDR2: GTSNPN and SVGIG (reference sequence). This CDR3 has 15 amino acids. Trimming took 3 bases from V and 7 from J, leaving 19 bases between them. The CDR3 nucleotides read TGTGCCTGGAGAGCAACTGCGCAGGGTTGGCAGCCCCAGCATTTT. Translation: CAWRATAQGWQPQHF.

The CDR3 DNA sequence: TGCGCCAGCAGGCAAACAGGGGGCAGTGGTGAAAAACTGTTTTTT. This translates into CASRQTGGSGEKLFF. The chain has TRBV5-1 and TRBJ1-4; 9 bases match TRBD1. Germline CDR1 and CDR2: SGHRS and YFSETQ. The CDR3 spans 15 residues. The trim removed 5 bases at V and 7 bases at J, leaving 9 bases unmatched.

The CDR3 bases are TGTGCCAGCAGCTTAGATTATGGACAGACCTACGAGCAGTACTTC. Its protein is CASSLDYGQTYEQYF. The chain combines TRBV11-2 with TRBJ2-7; TRBD1 is a possible D gene (6 bases). Germline CDR1 is SGHAT and CDR2 is FQNNGV. The length of the CDR3 is 15 residues. V dropped 0 bases and J dropped 2 bases, with 11 bases sitting between them. The variable domain in full, completed from reference TRBV11-2 and TRBJ2-7, reads EAGVAQSPRYKIIEKRQSVAFWCNPISGHATLYWYQQILGQGPKLLIQFQNNGVVDDSQLPKDRFSAERLKGVDSTLKIQPAKLEDSAVYLCASSLDYGQTYEQYFGPGTRLTVT.

As to this clone: Other DNA sequences from this sample encode an identical CDR3 as well. The chain couples TRBV29-1 to TRBJ2-7; D gene uncertain. Germline CDR1 is SQVTM and CDR2 is ANQGSEA. Trimming took 1 base from V and 1 from J, leaving 8 bases between them. The CDR3 runs to 13 residues. CDR3 sequence reads: CSVEAPSSYEQYF. CDR3 bases: TGCAGCGTTGAAGCCCCGAGTTCCTACGAGCAGTACTTC.